The T cell receptor beta chain under discussion was sequenced for a study of post-analysis software for immune sequencing data (dated by TCRdb to the mid-2010s). As for the study more broadly: Disease courses on record covered relapsing-remitting, secondary progressive and progressive-relapsing multiple sclerosis, though some patients had no subtype annotation. Patient repertoires were compared against roughly 12 previously published healthy control repertoires from donors aged about 6 to 25 years. A subset of samples was prepared in parallel using single-end sample barcoding, then pooled and co-amplified after Illumina adapter ligation. The investigation overall reported the following: Direct clustering with F measure revealed strong co-clustering of samples prepared in the same batch, which led to a batch-effect correction. Normalized Chao1 diversity was significantly lower in multiple sclerosis patients than controls, suggesting substantial peripheral T-cell clonal expansion. Significantly higher frequencies in patients than in controls were found for roughly 5 TRBV segments, including TRBV5-6, TRBV5-1 and TRBV20-1. The multiple sclerosis patient group was slightly younger than the control group.

The library was obtained by PCR. The instrument given in TCRdb is Illumina HiSeq 2500. To reduce PCR and sequencing biases, unique molecular identifiers were built into the TCR beta cDNA libraries. Per 1 to 10 million input T cells, some 500,000 cDNA molecules were obtained, such that each molecule approximated one T cell. The same protocol used for the earlier healthy control dataset was applied to prepare and sequence the patient libraries. Samples belonging to the same batch were prepared together, multiplexed and sequenced on a shared HiSeq lane. The authors' pipeline ran thus. Raw barcoded reads were processed with MIGEC, discarding single-read molecular identifier groups before consensus assembly and CDR3 extraction. VDJtools was used for post-analysis of the clonotype tables, and diversity was normalized by down-sampling every dataset to the size of the smallest sample. To correct batch-related cross-sample contamination, repertoire overlap clustering matched CDR3 amino acid sequences but not nucleotide sequences. Through fastp at Q25 and MiXCR, TCRdb rebuilt clones from the public reads, retaining in-frame beta chains. Every CDR3 protein is listed once, alongside the most common genes and DNA of its rows. TCRdb's processing, not the authors', yielded these V and J calls. This sample comprises some 890,000 distinct CDR3 sequences, about 50% of them detected only once. The ten largest clones add up to around 4.5% of the sample.

This clonotype was observed a few times. It has no known antigen specificity. One base away there is no much larger clone; base qualities are not given. TCR beta repertoires were profiled from peripheral blood of roughly 13 young patients with multiple sclerosis to demonstrate the VDJtools post-analysis software. The multiple sclerosis patients were children and adolescents between about 6 and 16 years of age. Its CDR3 holds 16 amino acids, cysteine through phenylalanine. Only the CDR3 DNA is retained, 48 bases long and in frame from the first base. The germline V gene specifies SGHRS as CDR1 and YFSETQ as CDR2. V loses 0 bases, J loses 4 bases, and the germline ends lie 14 bases apart.

This chain joins TRBV5-1 to TRBJ2-1; a tentative D match to TRBD2 spans 7 bases. This receptor was taken from a girl under 18 with multiple sclerosis. What was sequenced was blood. The CDR3 has the sequence CASSLVAGAFYNEQFF. The nucleotide sequence is given as TGCGCCAGCAGCTTGGTGGCGGGGGCCTTTTACAATGAGCAGTTCTTC.